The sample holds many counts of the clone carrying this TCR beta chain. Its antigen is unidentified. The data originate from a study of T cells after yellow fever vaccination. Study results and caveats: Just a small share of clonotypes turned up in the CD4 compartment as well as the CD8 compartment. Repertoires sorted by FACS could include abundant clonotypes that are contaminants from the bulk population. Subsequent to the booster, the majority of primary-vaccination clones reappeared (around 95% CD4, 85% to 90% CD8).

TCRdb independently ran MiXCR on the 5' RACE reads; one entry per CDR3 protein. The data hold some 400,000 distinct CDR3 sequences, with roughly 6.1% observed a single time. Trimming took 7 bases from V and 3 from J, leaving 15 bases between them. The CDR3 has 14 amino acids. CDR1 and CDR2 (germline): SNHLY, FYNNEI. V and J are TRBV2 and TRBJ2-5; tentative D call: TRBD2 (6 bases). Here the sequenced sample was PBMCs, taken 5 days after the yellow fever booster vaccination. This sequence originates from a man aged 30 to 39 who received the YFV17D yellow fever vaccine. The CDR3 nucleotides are TGTGCCAGCATTGGCGTAGCGGTAGAAGAGACCCAGTACTTC. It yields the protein CASIGVAVEETQYF.